This T cell receptor beta chain came from a study of Ad26.COV2.S vaccination and SARS-CoV-2 variants. Study context: Donor had been placed in the Ad26.COV2.S arm of the COV1001 trial. In the study, Ad26.COV2.S was injected intramuscularly once, or twice 56 days apart.

General study findings and limits: From the TCR breadth and depth analyses, total T cell responses may have been underestimated.

The method was immunoSEQ multiplex PCR; TCRdb's version includes in-frame clones alone and lacks a portion of them. The sample has more than 250,000 clones, around 87% seen once. V was shortened by 3 bases and J by 6 bases, with 15 bases between the two germline ends. This CDR3 has 14 residues. Germline values: CDR1 SGHRS, CDR2 YFSETQ. This sample's treatment: about 20 received Ad26.COV2.S at low or high dose, single or two shots; several received placebo; per-sample allocation not given. On day 63 after the first injection, vaccine and placebo recipients gave samples. Donation was by an adult aged 18-55 years who was in Boston. A note on this clone: Its antigen is not known.

Sequencing used peripheral blood, obtained in a trial of Ad26.COV2.S vaccine versus placebo. The chain combines TRBV5-1 with TRBJ1-2; D possibly corresponds to TRBD1 (6 bases). The source is a person between 18 and 65 years old who received the Ad26.COV2.S COVID-19 vaccine or a placebo. In nucleotides, the CDR3 is TGCGCCAGCAGCTGGGACACACCTGGGGATGGCTACACCTTC. It yields the protein CASSWDTPGDGYTF. Looking up the rest from reference TRBV5-1 and TRBJ1-2 gives the full variable domain: KAGVTQTPRYLIKTRGQQVTLSCSPISGHRSVSWYQQTPGQGLQFLFEYFSETQRNKGNFPGRFSGRQFSNSRSEMNVSTLELGDSALYLCASSWDTPGDGYTFGSGTRLTVV.